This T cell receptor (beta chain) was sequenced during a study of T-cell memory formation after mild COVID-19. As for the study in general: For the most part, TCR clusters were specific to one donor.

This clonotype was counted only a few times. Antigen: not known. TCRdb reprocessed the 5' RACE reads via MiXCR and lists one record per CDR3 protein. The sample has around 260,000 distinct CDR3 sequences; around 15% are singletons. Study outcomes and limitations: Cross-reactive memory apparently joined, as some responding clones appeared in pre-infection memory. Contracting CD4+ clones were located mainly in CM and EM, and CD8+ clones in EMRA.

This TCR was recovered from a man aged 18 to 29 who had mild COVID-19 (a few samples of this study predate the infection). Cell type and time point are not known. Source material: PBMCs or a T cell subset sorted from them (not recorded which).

CDR3 protein: CASSLQLDTQYF. The CDR3 nucleotides are TGTGCCAGCAGCTTACAGTTGGATACGCAGTATTTT. J is TRBJ2-3 and V is TRBV11-2; D unclear. The CDR3 is 12 amino acids. Germline V gene data show CDR1 as SGHAT and CDR2 as FQNNGV. The V gene lost 2 bases and the J gene lost 6 bases, with 6 bases spanning the gap.